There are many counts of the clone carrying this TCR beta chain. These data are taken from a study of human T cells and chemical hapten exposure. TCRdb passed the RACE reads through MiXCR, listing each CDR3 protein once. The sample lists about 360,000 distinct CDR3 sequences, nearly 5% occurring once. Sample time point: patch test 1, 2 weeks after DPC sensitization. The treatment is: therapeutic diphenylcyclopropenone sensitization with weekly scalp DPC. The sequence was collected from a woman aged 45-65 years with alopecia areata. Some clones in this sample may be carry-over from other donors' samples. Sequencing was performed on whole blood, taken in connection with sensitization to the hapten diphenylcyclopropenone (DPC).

DNA of the CDR3: TGTGCCAGCAGCGGCGAACTGTATGGCTACACCTTC. Translated: CASSGELYGYTF. The chain uses TRBV2 and TRBJ1-2; D uncertain. The CDR3 is made up of 12 amino acids. Per germline, CDR1 SNHLY and CDR2 FYNNEI. V lost 6 bases, J lost 5 bases, and 10 bases lay in between.